The present T cell receptor (beta chain) was sequenced within a study of early T cells in non-severe SARS-CoV-2 infection (dated by TCRdb to about 2021). In terms of the full investigation: TCR sequencing used bulk RNA from unsorted whole blood, so alpha and beta chains could not be paired. Here is what the overall study found, with its caveats: VDJdb matching was skewed toward anti-spike CD8 responses and likely underestimated virus-specific expansions by missing private and CD4 specificities.

There are many counts of this clonotype. What antigen it recognizes has not been identified. Qualities for individual bases were not recorded, and no much larger clone is one base off. Library generation was performed with 5' RACE. The data were produced on a NextSeq 500. The TCR library protocol attached unique molecular identifiers to individual cDNA molecules to correct for sequencing error and PCR bias. Both TCR alpha and beta chains were sequenced, and tight co-correlation was observed between alpha and beta sequence abundances in each sample. The original methods were these. Decombinator V4 was used to annotate TCR sequences for V gene, J gene and CDR3. TCRs were defined as expanded if a significant change between any two time points was detected under a Poisson model with p below 0.0001. TCR abundances were normalised to the total number of TCRs sequenced per sample and were expressed as counts per million. TRAV1-2 paired with TRAJ12, TRAJ20 or TRAJ33 defined MAIT TCRs, while TRAV10 paired with TRAJ18 defined iNKT TCRs. VDJdb, accessed 1 November 2021, was searched for CMV, EBV and SARS-CoV-2 annotated TCRs, with TCRs annotated for multiple antigens excluded. Using fastp at Q25 and MiXCR, TCRdb reprocessed the public reads and kept productive beta chains. Merged by CDR3 protein, the rows form single entries marked with the most common genes and DNA. TCRdb's processing, not the study's, gives the V and J calls here. The sample profile shows 26,000 or so distinct CDR3 sequences; over 4.5% of them were found once. 5.5% to 6% of the sample goes to the ten largest clones.

A case-control design nested within a healthcare worker cohort in London, UK, was used, with weekly nasopharyngeal swab PCR tests and blood sampling performed. Between 23 and 31 March 2020, the week of the UK lockdown, healthcare workers were enrolled and then followed up weekly for as long as 16 weeks. CDR1 and CDR2 are drawn from the germline V gene (reference sequence): GTSNPN, SVGIG. V gives up 4 bases and J gives up 3 bases, and the segment between their germline ends measures 12 bases. The CDR3 sequence holds 14 residues, the cysteine and phenylalanine included. Just CDR3 DNA is preserved here, 42 bases in frame from base 1.

The TCR originated in an adult who was a healthcare worker with PCR-confirmed SARS-CoV-2 infection or an uninfected control (not recorded which). The sample consisted of whole blood, taken at baseline. The sequence is built from TRBV30 and TRBJ2-2; the D gene is perhaps TRBD2, on 6 matching bases. The DNA sequence reads TGTGCCTGGAAGGCTAGCGTGCACACCGGGGAGCTGTTTTTT. This gives the protein CAWKASVHTGELFF.